Described below is a single T cell receptor (beta chain) sequence and its context. The antigen is undetermined. The CDR3 sequence is 18 residues long. Germline CDR1 and CDR2: MGHRA and YSYEKL. V lost 0 bases and J 2 bases, leaving 19 bases between the germline ends. The source of the sample is a study of OX40 agonist ivuxolimab in advanced cancers. Looking at the study overall: A mean age of roughly 60 years, range roughly 20 to 85, was recorded, and roughly 80% were male. 40% to 50% of patients had received prior checkpoint inhibitor therapy.

The study's findings and limits: Both blood CD4+ and CD8+ T cells showed clonal growth by week 6 at 0.1 to 3.0 mg/kg. The study did not work out the antigen specificity of the expanded peripheral T cells.

Assay used: immunoSEQ multiplex PCR; TCRdb lists only in-frame clones, some missing. This sample has more than 60,000 clones; roughly four fifths occur once, and the top ten carry roughly 3.3%. The TCR sequence derives from an adult with an advanced solid tumor such as melanoma, head and neck, liver or kidney cancer. The chain joins TRBV4-1 to TRBJ1-1, with a tentative D call TRBD1 (5 bases). The starting material was CD4+ or CD8+ T cells sorted from blood, obtained in a trial of the OX40 agonist ivuxolimab. CDR3 bases: TGCGCCAGCAGCCAAGATACTGCAGGGCTTCTGGGAAACACTGAAGCTTTCTTT. This codes for CASSQDTAGLLGNTEAFF.